The TCR beta chain under discussion was sequenced for a study of cytomegalovirus exposure and HLA in healthy donors. The PCR contained 60 Vbeta and 13 Jbeta primers. Assay used: immunoSEQ multiplex PCR; TCRdb lists only in-frame clones, some missing. The sample totals around 40,000 clones. With respect to this clone: As yet, its antigen is unknown.

The J segment lost 4 bases and the V segment lost 5 bases, leaving 6 bases of the junction unmatched. Germline-derived CDR1 and CDR2 are LNHDA and SQIVND (reference sequence). The CDR3 is 15 residues long. Whole-study results and caveats: Common viral pathogens seemed, in a later analysis, to connect with several of the most significant clusters. Testing in vitro showed three CMV-associated chains specific for CMV antigens. As was reported, the classifier diagnosed cytomegalovirus status with high specificity and sensitivity. The study put 150 or so TCR beta chains on its list as cytomegalovirus-associated.

The chain carries TRBV19 and TRBJ1-1, with 11 bases identical to TRBD1. Sequenced material: PBMCs. The receptor comes from a man in his forties in good health and CMV-seropositive. In DNA, the CDR3 is TGTGCCAGTAGTCCCCGGACAGGGGGCTTCACTGAAGCTTTCTTT. This gives the protein CASSPRTGGFTEAFF.